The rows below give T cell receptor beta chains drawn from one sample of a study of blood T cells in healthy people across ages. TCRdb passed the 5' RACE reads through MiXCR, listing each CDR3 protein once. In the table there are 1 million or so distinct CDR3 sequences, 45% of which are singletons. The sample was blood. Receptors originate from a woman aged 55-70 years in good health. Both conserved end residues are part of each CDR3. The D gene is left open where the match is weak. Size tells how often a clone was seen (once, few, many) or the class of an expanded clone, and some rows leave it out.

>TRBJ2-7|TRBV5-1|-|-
TGCGCCAACAGCTTGGCGGCCCCCGGGACCCTCCTTGGGAACGAGCAGTACTTC
CANSLAAPGTLLGNEQYF
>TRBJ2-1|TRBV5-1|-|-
TGCGCCAGCAGCTTAGGGACCTTATACAATGAGCAGTTCTTC
CASSLGTLYNEQFF
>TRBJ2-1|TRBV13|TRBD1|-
TGTGCCAGCAGCTTAGGGGGGACAGGGTCCCCCTACAATGAGCAGTTCTTC
CASSLGGTGSPYNEQFF
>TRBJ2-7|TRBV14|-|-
TGTGCCAGCAGCCAAGAATCGGCCCTACATATTTACGAGCAGTACTTC
CASSQESALHIYEQYF
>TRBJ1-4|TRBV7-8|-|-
TGTGCCAGCAGCTTACCGGCAGGGGCTAATGAAAAACTGTTTTTT
CASSLPAGANEKLFF
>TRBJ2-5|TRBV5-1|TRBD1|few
TGCGCCAGCAGCCCCGGGACAGGTATACAAGAGACCCAGTACTTC
CASSPGTGIQETQYF
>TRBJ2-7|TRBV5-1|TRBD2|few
TGCGCCAGCAGCTTGACCGGGACTACATATTACGAGCAGTACTTC
CASSLTGTTYYEQYF
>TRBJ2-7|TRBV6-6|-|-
TGTGCCAGCAGTGACTCGAGGTTCGACGAGCAGTACTTC
CASSDSRFDEQYF
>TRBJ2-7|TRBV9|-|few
TGTGCCAGCAGCGTAGCTACAGTGGGGGCTAGCGGTGCTAAGGGCTACGAGCAGTACTTC
CASSVATVGASGAKGYEQYF
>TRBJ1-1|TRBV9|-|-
TGTGCCAGCAGCCACCCCGGGGGGCGAGGGGTCAACACTGAAGCTTTCTTT
CASSHPGGRGVNTEAFF
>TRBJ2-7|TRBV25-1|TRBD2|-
TGTGCCAGCAGTGAATACGCACCTAGCGGGAGCTCCTACGAGCAGTACTTC
CASSEYAPSGSSYEQYF
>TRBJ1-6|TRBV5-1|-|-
TGCGCCAGCAGCCCGGACGATGGGGATTCACCCCTCCACTTT
CASSPDDGDSPLHF
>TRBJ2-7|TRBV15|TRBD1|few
TGTGCCACCAGCAATGGGGCCGGGACAGGGGTCTACGAGCAGTACTTC
CATSNGAGTGVYEQYF
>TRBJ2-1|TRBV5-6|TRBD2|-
TGTGCCAGCAGAATTCGAGCGGGATTCAACGATGAGCAGTTCTTC
CASRIRAGFNDEQFF
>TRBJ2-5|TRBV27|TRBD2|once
TGTGCCAGCAGTTTACTTAGCGGGAGACTTGGAGGGGGGGAGCAGTACTTC
CASSLLSGRLGGGEQYF
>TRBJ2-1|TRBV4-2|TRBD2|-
TGTGCCAGCAGCCAAGATAGACTAGCGGGCAATGAGCAGTTCTTC
CASSQDRLAGNEQFF
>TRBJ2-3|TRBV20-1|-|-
TGCAGTGCTAGAGGGCGAAGGCGTGATCCCTCAGATACGCAGTATTTT
CSARGRRRDPSDTQYF
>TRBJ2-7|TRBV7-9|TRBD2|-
TGTGCCAGCAGCTTTAGGCTAGCGGGAGGGCCCTACGAGCAGTACTTC
CASSFRLAGGPYEQYF
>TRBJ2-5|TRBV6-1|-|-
TGTGCCAGCAGTGCCCAGGCTAGGGGGGTAAGAGAGACCCAGTACTTC
CASSAQARGVRETQYF
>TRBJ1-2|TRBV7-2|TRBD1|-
TGTGCCAGCAGCTTACTCCGACAGGGGGGTGGCTACACCTTC
CASSLLRQGGGYTF
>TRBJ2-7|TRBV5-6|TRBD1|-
TGTGCCAGCACCAAGCCAGGGGGATACAATGAGCAGTACTTC
CASTKPGGYNEQYF
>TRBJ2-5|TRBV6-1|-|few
TGTGCCAGCAGTGAACTCGGGTGGGAGACCCAGTACTTC
CASSELGWETQYF
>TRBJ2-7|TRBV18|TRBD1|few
TGTGCCAGCTCACCTGTCCGGGACAGCTCCTACGAGCAGTACTTC
CASSPVRDSSYEQYF
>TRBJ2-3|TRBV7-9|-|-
TGTGCCAGCAGCGTAGATTCTGGGTCAGATACGCAGTATTTT
CASSVDSGSDTQYF
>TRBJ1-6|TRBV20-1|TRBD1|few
TGCAGTGCCCAACACCGCGGGACAGGAGATAATTCACCCCTCCACTTT
CSAQHRGTGDNSPLHF
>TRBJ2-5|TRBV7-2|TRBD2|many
TGTGCCAGCAGCCGGACTAGCGGGAATCAAGAGACCCAGTACTTC
CASSRTSGNQETQYF
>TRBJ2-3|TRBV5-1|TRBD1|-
TGCGCCAGCGTAGAGTCAGGGGGCTCTAGCACAGATACGCAGTATTTT
CASVESGGSSTDTQYF
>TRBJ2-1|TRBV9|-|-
TGTGCCAACAGCGTACAGGGAAGGCAAGCGGGAGAGCAGTTCTTC
CANSVQGRQAGEQFF
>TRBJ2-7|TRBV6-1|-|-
TGTGCCAGCAGTGAACGGGAGACCTACGAGCAGTACTTC
CASSERETYEQYF
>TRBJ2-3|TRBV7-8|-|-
TGTGCCAGCAGCTTAGAGATGCGCCCAGATACGCAGTATTTT
CASSLEMRPDTQYF
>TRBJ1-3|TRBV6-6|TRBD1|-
TGTGCCAGCATCGACAGGGGCTCTGGAAACACCATATATTTT
CASIDRGSGNTIYF
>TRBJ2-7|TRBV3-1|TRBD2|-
TGTGCCAGCAGCCAAGATCCCCTAGCGGGAAGCTCCTACGAGCAGTACTTC
CASSQDPLAGSSYEQYF
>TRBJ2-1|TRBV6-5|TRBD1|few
TGTGCCAGCAGTACCGGGACAGACTACAATGAGCAGTTCTTC
CASSTGTDYNEQFF
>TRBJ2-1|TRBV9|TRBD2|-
TGTGCCAGCAGCGAATCCGGGACTAGCGGCTACAATGAGCAGTTCTTC
CASSESGTSGYNEQFF
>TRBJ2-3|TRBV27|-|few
TGTGCCAGCAGACAGTATCAGGGACCCACAGATACGCAGTATTTT
CASRQYQGPTDTQYF
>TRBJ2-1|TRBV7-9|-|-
TGTGCCAGCAGCCCCCGTGCGAACGATGAGCAGTTCTTC
CASSPRANDEQFF
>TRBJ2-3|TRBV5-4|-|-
TGTGCCAGCAGCTTGGGACAGGCAGGAACAGATACGCAGTATTTT
CASSLGQAGTDTQYF
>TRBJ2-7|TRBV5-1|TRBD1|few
TGCGCCAGCAGCTCCTCCTCCATTCGGACAGGGTCTCGCGAGCAGTACTTC
CASSSSSIRTGSREQYF
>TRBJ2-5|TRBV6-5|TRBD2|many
TGTGCCAGCAGTTCCACGGGGGGTTACCAAGAGACCCAGTACTTC
CASSSTGGYQETQYF
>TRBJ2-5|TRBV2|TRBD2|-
TGTGCCAGGGGGACTAGCGGGAGAAGTGGGGAGACCCAGTACTTC
CARGTSGRSGETQYF